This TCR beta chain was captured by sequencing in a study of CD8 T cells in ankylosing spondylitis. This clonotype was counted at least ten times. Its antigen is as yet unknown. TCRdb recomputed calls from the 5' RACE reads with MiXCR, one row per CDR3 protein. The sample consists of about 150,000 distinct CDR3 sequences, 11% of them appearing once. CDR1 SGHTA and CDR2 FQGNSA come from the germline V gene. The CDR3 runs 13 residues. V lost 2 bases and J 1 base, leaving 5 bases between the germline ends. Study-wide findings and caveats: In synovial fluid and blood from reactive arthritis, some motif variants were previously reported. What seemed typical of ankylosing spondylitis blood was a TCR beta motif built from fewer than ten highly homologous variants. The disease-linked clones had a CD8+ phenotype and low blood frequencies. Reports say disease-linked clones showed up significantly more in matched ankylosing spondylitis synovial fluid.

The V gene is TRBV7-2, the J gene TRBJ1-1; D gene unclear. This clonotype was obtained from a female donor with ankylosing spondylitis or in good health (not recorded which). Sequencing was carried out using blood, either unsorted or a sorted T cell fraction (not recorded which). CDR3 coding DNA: TGTGCCAGCAGCTTAACAACGAACACTGAAGCTTTCTTT. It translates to CASSLTTNTEAFF.